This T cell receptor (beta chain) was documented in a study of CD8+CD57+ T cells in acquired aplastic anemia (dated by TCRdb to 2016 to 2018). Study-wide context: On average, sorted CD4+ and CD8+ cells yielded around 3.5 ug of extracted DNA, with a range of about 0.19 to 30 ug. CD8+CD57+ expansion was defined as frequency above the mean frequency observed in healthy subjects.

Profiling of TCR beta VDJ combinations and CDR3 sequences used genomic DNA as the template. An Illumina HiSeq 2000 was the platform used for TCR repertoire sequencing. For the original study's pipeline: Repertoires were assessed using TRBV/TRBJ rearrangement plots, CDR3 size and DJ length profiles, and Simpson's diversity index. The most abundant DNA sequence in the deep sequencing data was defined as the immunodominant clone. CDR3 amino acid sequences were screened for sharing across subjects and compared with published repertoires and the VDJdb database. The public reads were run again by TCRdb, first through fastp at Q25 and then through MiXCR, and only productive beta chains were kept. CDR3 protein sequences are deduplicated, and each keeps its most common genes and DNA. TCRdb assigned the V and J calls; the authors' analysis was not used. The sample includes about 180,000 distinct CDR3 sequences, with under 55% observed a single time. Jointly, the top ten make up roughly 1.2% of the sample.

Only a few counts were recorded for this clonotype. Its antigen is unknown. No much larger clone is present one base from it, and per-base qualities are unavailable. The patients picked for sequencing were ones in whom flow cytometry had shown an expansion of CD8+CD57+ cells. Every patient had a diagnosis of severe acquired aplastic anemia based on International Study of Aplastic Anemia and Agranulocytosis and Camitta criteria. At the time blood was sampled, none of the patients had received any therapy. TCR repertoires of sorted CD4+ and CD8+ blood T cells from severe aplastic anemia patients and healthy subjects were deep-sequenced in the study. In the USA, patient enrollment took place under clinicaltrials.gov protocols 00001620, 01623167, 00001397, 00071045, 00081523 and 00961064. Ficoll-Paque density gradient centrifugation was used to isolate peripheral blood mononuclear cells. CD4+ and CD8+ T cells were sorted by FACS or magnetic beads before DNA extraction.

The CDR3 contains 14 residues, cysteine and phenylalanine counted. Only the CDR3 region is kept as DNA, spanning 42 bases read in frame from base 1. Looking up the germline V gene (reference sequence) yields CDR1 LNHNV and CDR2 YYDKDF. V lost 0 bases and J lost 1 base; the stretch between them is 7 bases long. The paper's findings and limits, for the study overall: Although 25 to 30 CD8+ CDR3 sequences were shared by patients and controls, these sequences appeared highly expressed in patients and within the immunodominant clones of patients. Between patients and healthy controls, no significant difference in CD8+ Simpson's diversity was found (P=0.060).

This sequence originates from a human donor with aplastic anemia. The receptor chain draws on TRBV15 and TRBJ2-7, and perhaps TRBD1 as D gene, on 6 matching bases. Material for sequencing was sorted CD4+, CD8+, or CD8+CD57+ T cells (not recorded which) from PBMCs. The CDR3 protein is CATSRETGSYEQYF. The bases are TGTGCCACCAGCAGAGAGACAGGTTCCTACGAGCAGTACTTC. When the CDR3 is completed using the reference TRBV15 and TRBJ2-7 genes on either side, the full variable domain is DAMVIQNPRYQVTQFGKPVTLSCSQTLNHNVMYWYQQKSSQAPKLLFHYYDKDFNNEADTPDNFQSRRPNTSFCFLDIRSPGLGDTAMYLCATSRETGSYEQYFGPGTRLTVT.